The clone carrying this TCR beta chain was seen more than once but under ten times. Germline CDR1 and CDR2: SGHRS and YFSETQ. The CDR3 extends over 12 amino acids. V lost 4 bases and J 7 bases, leaving 8 bases between the germline ends. The data were taken from a study of OX40 agonist ivuxolimab in advanced cancers. Across the study: Every 2 weeks, ivuxolimab was infused into the patients intravenously at between 0.01 and 10 mg/kg. Melanoma, hepatocellular carcinoma, head and neck or renal cell cancer occurred in dose-escalation patients. Among those enrolled, mean age was approximately 60 years (range roughly 20 to 79) and about 82% were male.

The repertoire was sequenced with immunoSEQ multiplex PCR; TCRdb's copy has only in-frame clones and lacks some. The sample lists 73,000 or so clones, 80% to 85% occurring once. The clonotype was recovered from an adult with an advanced solid tumor such as melanoma, head and neck, liver or kidney cancer. The material was CD4+ or CD8+ T cells sorted from blood, obtained in a trial of the OX40 agonist ivuxolimab. The chain carries TRBV5-1 and TRBJ1-4, with D uncertain. The CDR3, as DNA: TGCGCCAGCAGCCCCTTTGGTGAAAAACTGTTTTTT. The encoded protein is CASSPFGEKLFF.